A selection of T cell receptor beta chains follows, all from one sample in a study of STAT5B mutations in CD4+ large granular lymphocyte leukemia. The repertoire was sequenced with immunoSEQ multiplex PCR; TCRdb's copy has only in-frame clones and lacks some. The repertoire holds some 34,000 clones, with about 76% as singletons. Sample: CD4+ T cells from blood buffy coats. The origin of the receptors is a human donor in good health. Each CDR3 is given with its conserved first and last residue.

TRBJ1-1 TRBV19 CASSIDRGGEAFF
TRBJ1-1 TRBV29-1 CSVHQGGTEAFF
TRBJ1-2 TRBV19 CASSIAWGNYGYTF
TRBJ2-7 TRBV5-4 CASSLAIGEGGVQQYF
TRBJ2-7 TRBV11-2 CASSIGRGTDYEQYF
TRBJ2-7 TRBV11-2 CASSPGYEQYF
TRBJ2-1 TRBV6-1 CASRAEGRHNEQFF
TRBJ1-5 TRBV23-1 CASSFFVSAGYRGQPQHF
TRBJ1-6 TRBV6-5 CASSYSDRRSPLHF
TRBJ2-7 TRBV7-9 CASSSPGQSAYEQYF
TRBJ1-1 TRBV7-9 CASSLDGRQAFF
TRBJ2-2 TRBV19 CASSGTGNTGELFF
TRBJ2-3 TRBV6-6 CASSYLGRSDTQYF
TRBJ2-5 TRBV5-5 CASSLVDTDIMGTQYF
TRBJ1-2 TRBV28 CASSSPGVAGGGYTF
TRBJ1-1 TRBV30 CAWSTGKTEAFF
TRBJ2-1 TRBV9 CASSVAGDPYNEQFF
TRBJ1-1 TRBV10-2 CASSISRGNEAFF